This TCR beta chain originates from a study of blood T cell repertoires in COVID-19. Study details: Samples representing acute and convalescent COVID-19 were sourced from the United States, Italy and Spain.

In the original analysis: Amplification of reference gene primers provided the estimated nucleated cell counts. Here immunoSEQ multiplex PCR was the method, and the copy in TCRdb shows in-frame clones only, minus some. V and J calls and clone size are as listed in that table; D and trimming were resolved from the DNA. The repertoire holds 100,000 to 150,000 clones, with about 89% as singletons. This sequence was found in a man in his forties or fifties with active or convalescent COVID-19. The material sequenced was peripheral blood.

The CDR3 DNA reads as TGTGCCAGCAGCCAAGGTCCAGGGAGGATCACTGAAGCTTTCTTT. Protein: CASSQGPGRITEAFF. V gene TRBV14 combines with J gene TRBJ1-1; D is possibly TRBD1 (5 bases). CDR1 and CDR2 (germline): SGHDN, FVKESK. V dropped 1 base and J dropped 4 bases, with 13 bases sitting between them. The CDR3 length is 15 residues.